The T cell receptor beta chain described here comes from a study of shared clonotypes between healthy human individuals. Study-level results: Among donors, clonotype sharing was expected to be affected by sequencing depth. The generation probabilities recorded for non-shared clonotypes fell below those of clonotypes shared by all four donors.

Details on this clone: Antigen: not known.

Deep-level assay runs were performed. The assay was immunoSEQ multiplex PCR, and TCRdb's table has in-frame clones only and misses some. The sample contains more than 2,000,000 clones, approximately 92% of which appear only once. The CDR3 is made up of 16 amino acids. Germline CDR1 is SGHNT and CDR2 is YYREEE (reference sequence). V lost 3 bases, J lost 0 bases, and 12 bases lay in between. The genes are TRBV5-4 and TRBJ2-2; no definite D call. This receptor was identified in a young man in good health. The specimen sequenced was naive CD4+ T cells sorted from blood. Regarding subset: CD45RA+ positively selected. The CDR3 DNA is TGTGCCAGCAGCTCCGACCCAGCCTCGAACACCGGGGAGCTGTTTTTT. Its protein is CASSSDPASNTGELFF.